The clone carrying this T cell receptor beta chain was observed a few times. Antigen unknown. The record originates from a study of vaccination and CD4 T cells after COVID-19. Study context: Control cultures were given a CEFX pool, an HIV-1 Nef pool, or no peptide.

Treatment here: approximately 9-day PBMC culture with coronavirus spike peptide pools or control peptides (ViraFEST assay). ViraFEST relied on peptide pools to expand antigen-specific T cells; the TCRs were sequenced afterward. Germline CDR1 and CDR2: SGHNT and YYREEE (reference sequence). V was shortened by 6 bases and J by 0 bases, with 15 bases between the two germline ends. The CDR3 covers 16 residues. Cultured CD4+ T cell DNA was sequenced using the Oncomine TCR Beta short-read assay. Cultured CD4+ T cells were the source of extracted genomic DNA. Via MiXCR, TCRdb re-called the PCR reads, giving one row per CDR3 protein. The table records about 19,000 distinct CDR3 sequences, about 50% of them present only once.

The sequence was obtained from a human donor who had recovered from COVID-19. The sample comprised CD4+ T cells from blood, cultured in vitro. The V call is TRBV5-4, the J call TRBJ2-2; no definite D call. DNA for the CDR3: TGTGCCAGCACCCCCGGTGGAGCCGCGAACACCGGGGAGCTGTTTTTT. Its protein product is CASTPGGAANTGELFF.